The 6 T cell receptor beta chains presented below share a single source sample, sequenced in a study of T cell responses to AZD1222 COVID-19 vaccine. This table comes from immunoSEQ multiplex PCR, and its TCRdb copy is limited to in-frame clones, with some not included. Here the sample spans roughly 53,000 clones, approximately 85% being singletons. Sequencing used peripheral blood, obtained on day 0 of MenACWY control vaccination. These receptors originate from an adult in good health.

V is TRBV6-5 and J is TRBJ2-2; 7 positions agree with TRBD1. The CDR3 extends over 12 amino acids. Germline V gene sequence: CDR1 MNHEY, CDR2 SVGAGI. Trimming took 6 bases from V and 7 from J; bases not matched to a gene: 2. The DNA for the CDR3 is TGTGCCAGCAGCTACAGGGGCGGGGAGCTGTTTTTT. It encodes CASSYRGGELFF.

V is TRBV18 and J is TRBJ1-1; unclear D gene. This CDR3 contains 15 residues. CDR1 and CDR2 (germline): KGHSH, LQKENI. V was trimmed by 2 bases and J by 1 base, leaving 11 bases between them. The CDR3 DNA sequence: TGTGCCAGCTCACCAGGGCAGCCTCAGAACACTGAAGCTTTCTTT. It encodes CASSPGQPQNTEAFF.

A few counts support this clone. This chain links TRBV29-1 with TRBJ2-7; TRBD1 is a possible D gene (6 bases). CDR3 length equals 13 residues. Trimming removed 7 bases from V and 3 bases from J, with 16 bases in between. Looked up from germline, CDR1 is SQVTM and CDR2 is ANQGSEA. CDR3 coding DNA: TGCAGCGGACTTGACAGGCGAAACTACGAGCAGTACTTC. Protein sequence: CSGLDRRNYEQYF.

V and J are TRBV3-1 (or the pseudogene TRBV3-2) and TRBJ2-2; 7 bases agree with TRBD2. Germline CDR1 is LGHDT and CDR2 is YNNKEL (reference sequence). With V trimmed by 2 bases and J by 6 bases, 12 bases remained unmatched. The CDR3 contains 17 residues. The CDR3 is CASSQLKSGGKPGELFF. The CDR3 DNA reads TGTGCCAGCAGCCAATTAAAATCGGGGGGAAAGCCCGGGGAGCTGTTTTTT.

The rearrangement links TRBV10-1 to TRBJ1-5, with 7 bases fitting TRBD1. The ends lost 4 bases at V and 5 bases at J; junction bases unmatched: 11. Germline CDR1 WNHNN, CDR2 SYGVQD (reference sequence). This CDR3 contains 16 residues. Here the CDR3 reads CASSVVNRGGDQPQHF. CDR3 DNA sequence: TGCGCCAGCAGTGTGGTCAACAGGGGTGGTGATCAGCCCCAGCATTTT.

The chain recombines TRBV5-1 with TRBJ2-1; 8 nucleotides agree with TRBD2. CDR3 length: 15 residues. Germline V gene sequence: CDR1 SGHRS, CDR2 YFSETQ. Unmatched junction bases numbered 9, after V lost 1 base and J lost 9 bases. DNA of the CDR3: TGCGCCAGCAGCTTGTTAGCGGGACAATATGGTGAGCAGTTCTTC. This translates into CASSLLAGQYGEQFF.